This is a list of T cell receptor beta chains from one sample in a study of T cell clones after liver transplantation. TCRdb keeps only in-frame clones here, not all; method: immunoSEQ multiplex PCR. The data contain some 75,000 clones, 80% of them singletons. This specimen consisted of CD4+ T cells from blood, obtained before liver transplant. These receptors were collected from a human donor who received a liver transplant. Both conserved end residues are part of each CDR3. Clone size appears in some rows only: once, few, many, or a class for an expanded clone.

j_gene | v_gene | abundance | CDR3aa
TRBJ2-2 | TRBV30 | NA | CAWSSREMYPGELFF
TRBJ1-2 | TRBV5-1 | NA | CASSLSGGTNYGYTF
TRBJ1-2 | TRBV4-1 | NA | CASSQPKEGGGYGYTF
TRBJ1-3 | TRBV7-2 | NA | CASSRGQNGNTIYF
TRBJ1-1 | TRBV19 | NA | CASREWERMNTEAFF
TRBJ1-3 | TRBV12-1 | NA | CASSFSNSGNTIYF
TRBJ2-3 | TRBV5-1 | NA | CASSLSAGEDTQYF
TRBJ1-5 | TRBV10-2 | once | CASRTDPFSDQPQHF
TRBJ2-5 | TRBV4-3 | once | CASSQGASGGPGETQYF
TRBJ1-5 | TRBV7-9 | NA | CASSLVKGGNQPQHF
TRBJ2-1 | TRBV19 | NA | CASSISTTTMEQFF
TRBJ2-2 | TRBV28 | NA | CASRPGLAHTANTGELFF
TRBJ2-7 | TRBV27 | NA | CASSFFNFGPGSYEQYF
TRBJ1-4 | TRBV28 | NA | CASSLVGRMGATNEKLFF
NA | TRBV19 | NA | CASSRDGLYEQYF
TRBJ1-3 | TRBV5-1 | few | CASSLAGYGNTIYF
TRBJ2-2 | TRBV5-4 | once | CASSLEGFARTGELFF
TRBJ2-1 | TRBV5-1 | NA | CASSQFRGHNEQFF
TRBJ1-3 | TRBV19 | NA | CASGRANSGNTIYF
TRBJ2-7 | TRBV19 | NA | CASSIDQTGYEQYF
TRBJ2-3 | TRBV11-2 | NA | CATRATGTDTQYF